This passage covers 14 T cell receptor beta chains from one sample sequenced in a study of cytomegalovirus exposure and HLA in healthy donors. Data came from immunoSEQ multiplex PCR; TCRdb stores just in-frame clones and leaves some out. The repertoire holds 150,000 to 200,000 clones, with less than 90% as singletons. Source material: PBMCs. These receptors all stem from a woman younger than 35 in good health and CMV-seronegative.

The chain couples TRBV7-9 to TRBJ2-7, with 8 bases matching TRBD1. The CDR3 length is 14 residues. V was pared by 3 bases and J by 5 bases, with 6 bases of the junction left unmatched. Germline V gene lookup returns CDR1 SEHNR and CDR2 FQNEAQ (reference sequence). CDR3 DNA sequence: TGTGCCAGCAGCTTCACCGGACAGGGCAACGAGCAGTACTTC. This gives the protein CASSFTGQGNEQYF.

The chain carries TRBV5-8 and TRBJ1-5, with TRBD1 matching over 9 bases. Germline lookup yields CDR1 SGHTS and CDR2 YDEGEE. The CDR3 extends over 15 amino acids. Trimming cost V 2 bases and J 4 bases; bases outside gene matches: 4. The CDR3 spells CASSFSGTGNQPQHF. The CDR3 DNA follows: TGTGCCAGCAGCTTCTCCGGGACAGGGAATCAGCCCCAGCATTTT.

The CDR3: CASSYHDSKINYGYTF. In DNA form, the CDR3 reads TGTGCCAGCAGCTACCACGACAGCAAGATTAACTATGGCTACACCTTC. The chain carries TRBV28 and TRBJ1-2, with D perhaps TRBD1 (5 bases). The V and J ends lost 6 bases and 1 base respectively, with 18 bases between them. CDR1 MDHEN and CDR2 SYDVKM come from the germline V gene. This CDR3 region has 16 residues.

This chain links TRBV19 with TRBJ1-2; weak D call: TRBD1 (6 bases). Trimming took 5 bases from V and 4 from J, leaving 11 bases between them. Germline V lookup: CDR1 LNHDA, CDR2 SQIVND (reference sequence). The CDR3 is 13 amino acids. The CDR3 region is CASSPDRIYGYTF. DNA of the CDR3: TGTGCCAGTAGTCCCGACAGGATCTATGGCTACACCTTC.

This rearrangement joins TRBV5-8 to TRBJ1-4; 9 bases agree with TRBD1. The CDR3 totals 18 residues. Germline CDR1 reads SGHTS; CDR2 reads YDEGEE. V gave up 0 bases and J gave up 7 bases; unmatched junction bases: 13. For the CDR3, the DNA is TGTGCCAGCAGCTTGGCTTTAGCTCCGGGACAGGGTGGTGAAAAACTGTTTTTT. It codes for CASSLALAPGQGGEKLFF.

This chain links TRBV15 with TRBJ1-2, with 10 bases identical to TRBD1. CDR3 size: 17 residues. V lost 4 bases and J lost 2; bases outside the gene matches: 10. Germline CDR1 reads LNHNV; CDR2 reads YYDKDF (reference sequence). This chain's CDR3 is CATSKDRGPLLNYGYTF. DNA for the CDR3: TGTGCCACCAGCAAAGACAGGGGGCCCTTACTAAACTATGGCTACACCTTC.

The chain couples TRBV5-8 to TRBJ2-7, with D uncertain. From germline, CDR1 is SGHTS and CDR2 YDEGEE. V shed 0 bases and J shed 2 bases, with 12 bases lying between them. CDR3 length: 15 amino acids. The CDR3 bases are TGTGCCAGCAGCTTGGGAGCGAGCCGACCCTACGAGCAGTACTTC. Residues: CASSLGASRPYEQYF. Using reference TRBV5-8 and TRBJ2-7 for the parts outside the CDR3, the full variable domain is EAGVTQSPTHLIKTRGQQATLRCSPISGHTSVYWYQQALGLGLQFLLWYDEGEERNRGNFPPRFSGRQFPNYSSELNVNALELEDSALYLCASSLGASRPYEQYFGPGTRLTVT.

The CDR3 sequence is CASSRVTQPQHF. Here the CDR3 DNA reads TGTGCCAGCAGCAGGGTCACTCAGCCCCAGCATTTT. This chain joins TRBV2 and TRBJ1-5, with D possibly being TRBD1 (5 bases). Trimming shortened V by 6 bases and J by 6 bases, and 9 bases separated the two germline ends. Per the germline V gene, CDR1 is SNHLY and CDR2 is FYNNEI. The CDR3 length is 12 residues.

This sequence joins TRBV27 and TRBJ1-2; 7 positions match TRBD1. V lost 9 bases to trimming and J lost 5 bases; unmatched junction nucleotides: 6. The CDR3 covers 12 residues. Germline V gives CDR1 MNHEY, CDR2 SMNVEV (reference sequence). CDR3 bases: TGTGCCAGTCTAGGACAGGATTATGGCTACACCTTC. Translation gives CASLGQDYGYTF.

The CDR3 region has the DNA TGTGCCAGCAGGAGAAACAGGGGGCGTCTTGAAAAACTGTTTTTT. Its translation: CASRRNRGRLEKLFF. V usage is TRBV11-2 and J usage is TRBJ1-4, with 9 nucleotides matching TRBD1. Unmatched junction bases numbered 9, after V lost 6 bases and J lost 7 bases. The CDR3 runs 15 residues. Looked up from germline, CDR1 is SGHAT and CDR2 is FQNNGV.

The chain uses TRBV27 and TRBJ2-1; TRBD1 matches at 7 bases. Losses at the gene ends were 2 bases for V and 9 bases for J; bases not matched to a gene: 1. The germline CDR1 and CDR2 sequences are MNHEY and SMNVEV (reference sequence). The CDR3 is 12 amino acids. CDR3 DNA sequence: TGTGCCAGCAGTTTAAAGGGGGCTGAGCAGTTCTTC. This encodes CASSLKGAEQFF.

V is TRBV2 and J is TRBJ2-4; 9 positions agree with TRBD1. The CDR3 runs 14 residues. CDR1 is SNHLY, CDR2 FYNNEI, per germline. The junction had 1 base not matched to a gene; V was cut back by 6 bases and J by 1 base. The CDR3 DNA sequence: TGTGCCAGCAGCGGGACAGGGGCCAAAAACATTCAGTACTTC. This gives the protein CASSGTGAKNIQYF. The whole variable domain, filled in from reference TRBV2 and TRBJ2-4, reads EPEVTQTPSHQVTQMGQEVILRCVPISNHLYFYWYRQILGQKVEFLVSFYNNEISEKSEIFDDQFSVERPDGSNFTLKIRSTKLEDSAMYFCASSGTGAKNIQYFGAGTRLSVL.

The gene calls are TRBV5-1 and TRBJ2-7; a possible D gene is TRBD1 (6 bases). Trimming shortened V by 4 bases and J by 1 base, and 9 bases separated the two germline ends. The CDR3 totals 13 residues. Germline CDR1 SGHRS, CDR2 YFSETQ. The CDR3 nucleotides read TGCGCCAGCAGCCCCGGACAGTCCTACGAGCAGTACTTC. Translated: CASSPGQSYEQYF.

This clone occurred many times. The chain carries TRBV21-1 and TRBJ2-7; the D segment call TRBD1 is taken from the table without a DNA check. TRBV21-1 counts as a pseudogene. The CDR3 consists of 15 residues. Here the CDR3 DNA reads TGTGCCAGCAGCAAAGCGACAGGGGGCTCCTACGAGCAGTACTTC. Its protein product is CASSKATGGSYEQYF.